Given below is one T cell receptor beta chain in context. In the authors' workflow: The assay estimated nucleated cells by amplifying reference gene primers. Profiled with immunoSEQ multiplex PCR; TCRdb holds only in-frame clones, not every one. The V and J calls and clone size are taken from that table; D and trimming were inferred from the DNA. The data contain nearly 350,000 clones, approximately 90% of them singletons. The entry originates in a study of blood T cell repertoires in COVID-19. Study at large: Material from acute and convalescent COVID-19 was sourced from the United States, Italy and Spain. T cells, B-cell-depleted T cells, or PBMCs supplied cDNA or gDNA.

The sample comprised peripheral blood. The TCR was taken from a woman younger than 30 who had recovered from COVID-19.

CDR3 nucleotides: TGTGCCAGCAGGCAGACAGGGGGCATCACCGGGGAGCTGTTTTTT. As protein: CASRQTGGITGELFF. The rearrangement joins TRBV2 to TRBJ2-2, with TRBD1 matching 10 bases. V shed 6 bases and J 4 bases; nucleotides not matched to a gene: 5. This CDR3 has 15 amino acids. The V gene's germline CDR1 is SNHLY and CDR2 FYNNEI.